The 10 T cell receptor beta chains reported below all come from one sample, sequenced in a study of T-cell memory formation after mild COVID-19. TCRdb called the 5' RACE reads again in MiXCR, with one record for every CDR3 protein. The sample lists 150,000 or so distinct CDR3 sequences, 14% seen once, with 13% to 15% in the top ten. What was sequenced was PBMCs or a T cell subset sorted from them (not recorded which). The receptors come from an adult woman who had mild COVID-19 (a few samples of this study predate the infection). Cell type and time point are not known.

This clonotype has more than one count but fewer than ten. The chain combines TRBV29-1 with TRBJ2-1; 9 bases align to TRBD1. The CDR3 sequence is 16 residues long. Germline assignment: CDR1 SQVTM and CDR2 ANQGSEA. The junction had 8 bases not matched to a gene; V was cut back by 0 bases and J by 5 bases. This CDR3 is CSVEDWGDRAHNEQFF. CDR3 DNA sequence: TGCAGCGTTGAAGATTGGGGGGACAGGGCCCACAATGAGCAGTTCTTC.

This clonotype was seen repeatedly, ten times or more. This chain links TRBV24-1 with TRBJ2-1, with 12 bases matching TRBD2. After removal of 2 bases from V and 8 bases from J, the junction contained 6 bases not matched to a gene. There are 16 residues in the CDR3. Germline V gives CDR1 KGHDR, CDR2 SFDVKD. The CDR3 loop is CATSDSPSGRGDEQFF. As DNA, the CDR3 is TGTGCCACCAGTGATTCGCCTAGCGGGAGGGGCGATGAGCAGTTCTTC.

The rearrangement uses TRBV29-1 and TRBJ2-3, with TRBD2 matching over 9 bases. This CDR3 is built from 14 residues. The V and J ends lost 5 bases and 4 bases, in that order; junction bases with no gene match: 7. Germline assignment: CDR1 SQVTM and CDR2 ANQGSEA. The CDR3 nucleotides read TGCAGCGTTTGTCTAGCGGGGCGCGCAGATACGCAGTATTTT. It codes for CSVCLAGRADTQYF.

V usage is TRBV3-1 and J usage is TRBJ2-3, with 15 bases lining up with TRBD2. CDR1 is LGHDT, CDR2 YNNKEL, per germline (reference sequence). The CDR3 is 20 amino acids. The V and J ends lost 4 bases and 3 bases, in that order; junction bases with no gene match: 14. CDR3 residues: CASSPLARTSGGARTDTQYF. The CDR3 region has the DNA TGTGCCAGCAGCCCCTTAGCTCGGACTAGCGGGGGGGCGAGGACAGATACGCAGTATTTT.

This clonotype was seen more than once but under ten times. The V call is TRBV7-9, the J call TRBJ2-7; 7 bases fit TRBD1. Trimming took 2 bases from V and 5 from J; bases not matched to a gene: 12. Germline V gene data show CDR1 as SEHNR and CDR2 as FQNEAQ (reference sequence). CDR3 length equals 16 residues. The CDR3 here is CASSLRWNRGINEQYF. The CDR3 nucleotides read TGTGCCAGCAGCTTAAGATGGAACAGGGGAATTAACGAGCAGTACTTC.

A few counts support this clonotype. CDR3 residues: CASSLYSNTEAFF. CDR3 nucleotide sequence: TGTGCCAGCAGCTTGTATTCGAACACTGAAGCTTTCTTT. The rearrangement joins TRBV5-6 to TRBJ1-1; D gene ambiguous. V lost 1 base and J lost 1, with 5 bases in between. The CDR3 extends over 13 amino acids. Germline CDR1 and CDR2: SGHDT and YYEEEE.

In its sample, this clonotype was seen a few times. A read error may produce the germline difference seen at one junction end. This sequence joins TRBV19 and TRBJ1-1; TRBD1 might be the D (6 bases). CDR3 length: 13 residues. CDR1 is LNHDA and CDR2 is SQIVND in the germline V gene (reference sequence). The CDR3 is CASSTFRDTEAFF. CDR3 coding DNA: TGTGCCAGTAGTACCTTCCGGGACACGGAAGCTTTCTTT.

This clonotype has only a few counts. This sequence joins TRBV7-3 and TRBJ2-3, with 11 bases aligning to TRBD2. Looked up from germline, CDR1 is SGHTA and CDR2 is FQGTGA. V lost 2 bases and J lost 5; bases outside the gene matches: 6. The CDR3 is 16 amino acids. As DNA, the CDR3 is TGTGCCAGCAGCTTATTTAGCGGGGGGGCGTTAGATACGCAGTATTTT. Translation: CASSLFSGGALDTQYF.

This clonotype was counted only a few times. The V gene is TRBV6-2 or TRBV6-3, the J gene TRBJ2-3; 7 bases are a match to TRBD1. The CDR3 consists of 16 residues. J lost 0 bases, V lost 0 bases, and 3 bases had no gene match. Germline V gives CDR1 MNHEY, CDR2 SVGEGT. The chain's CDR3 is CASSYSKTGSTDTQYF. The CDR3 bases are TGTGCCAGCAGTTACTCGAAGACAGGGAGCACAGATACGCAGTATTTT.

The rearrangement joins TRBV24-1 to TRBJ2-3; no reliable D call. The V gene lost 7 bases and the J gene lost 14 bases, with 15 bases spanning the gap. The germline CDR1 and CDR2 sequences are KGHDR and SFDVKD. The CDR3 has 11 residues. The CDR3 spells CATRTGNTVYF. The CDR3 DNA is TGTGCCACCAGAACCGGAAATACGGTGTATTTT.